Below are 17 T cell receptor beta chains sequenced from a single sample in a study of T-cell reconstitution after alpha-beta-depleted transplantation in children. The authors prepared the TCRbeta library with unique molecular identifiers. TCRdb recomputed calls from the PCR reads with MiXCR, one row per CDR3 protein. The sample includes about 980,000 distinct CDR3 sequences, under 30% of them seen just once. The input for sequencing was PBMCs, mostly from graft donor cells, taken 360 days after TCRalphabeta/CD19-depleted stem cell transplant. Receptors originate from a boy in the first two years of life who had a stem cell transplant for SCID, so the T cells may come from the graft donor.

A few counts support this clonotype. The V call is TRBV28, the J call TRBJ1-2; no reliable D call. Germline V gene lookup returns CDR1 MDHEN and CDR2 SYDVKM. This CDR3 has 14 residues. V lost 4 bases, J lost 2 bases, and 11 bases lay in between. CDR3 coding DNA: TGTGCCAGCAGTTATTATCCTCCGAACTATGGCTACACCTTC. Translated: CASSYYPPNYGYTF.

The chain joins TRBV9 to TRBJ2-1; perhaps TRBD1 as D (5 bases). The CDR3 consists of 16 residues. Trimming stripped 1 base from V and 0 bases from J, with 11 bases between. Germline values: CDR1 SGDLS, CDR2 YYNGEE. CDR3 nucleotides: TGTGCCAGCAGCGTAAGGGGAACTAACTCCTACAATGAGCAGTTCTTC. Translated, it gives CASSVRGTNSYNEQFF.

The chain employs TRBV5-1 and TRBJ2-7; the D gene is possibly TRBD2 (6 bases). Per germline, CDR1 SGHRS and CDR2 YFSETQ. V was cut by 2 bases and J by 2 bases, with 17 bases left in between. The CDR3 sequence is 16 residues long. CDR3 bases: TGCGCCAGCAGCTTATACCCACCGGGGGACCCCTACGAGCAGTACTTC. It is translated as CASSLYPPGDPYEQYF.

The chain recombines TRBV24-1 with TRBJ2-2; D ambiguous. The CDR3 contains 16 residues. In germline, CDR1 is KGHDR, CDR2 SFDVKD. V lost 5 bases and J 5 bases, leaving 17 bases between the germline ends. DNA of the CDR3: TGTGCCACCAGTGCGACCCCTAGGACGGAGACCGGGGAGCTGTTTTTT. This translates into CATSATPRTETGELFF.

There are many counts of this clonotype. The chain links TRBV27 to TRBJ1-5; the match to TRBD1 covers 7 bases. Looked up from germline, CDR1 is MNHEY and CDR2 is SMNVEV (reference sequence). This CDR3 contains 16 residues. Trimming cost V 4 bases and J 1 base; bases outside gene matches: 7. The CDR3: CASSSLGQASNQPQHF. As DNA, the CDR3 is TGTGCCAGCAGTTCCCTCGGACAGGCAAGCAATCAGCCCCAGCATTTT.

There are many counts of this clonotype. The V and J genes are TRBV11-1 and TRBJ2-3; D is unclear. The length of the CDR3 is 14 residues. V was cut by 3 bases and J by 2 bases, with 9 bases left in between. Germline V gives CDR1 SGHAT, CDR2 FQDESV (reference sequence). The CDR3 DNA follows: TGTGCCAGCAGCTTTAACGGGTTCACAGATACGCAGTATTTT. Protein sequence: CASSFNGFTDTQYF.

V is TRBV20-1 and J is TRBJ2-1; D gene ambiguous. The CDR3 runs 12 residues. Germline loops: CDR1 DFQATT, CDR2 SNEGSKA (reference sequence). CDR3 DNA: TGCACCCCGAGGTGGAGACACAATGAGCAGTTCTTC. This sequence encodes CTPRWRHNEQFF.

V is TRBV7-2 and J is TRBJ2-1; the match to TRBD2 covers 9 bases. The V segment lost 3 bases and the J segment 3 bases; nucleotides outside the gene matches: 3. The germline V gene encodes CDR1 SGHTA and CDR2 FQGNSA. The CDR3 covers 15 residues. The CDR3 spells CASSLTSGHYNEQFF. CDR3 sequence (DNA): TGTGCCAGCAGCTTGACTAGCGGACACTACAATGAGCAGTTCTTC. The complete variable domain, with remaining parts taken from reference TRBV7-2 and TRBJ2-1, reads GAGVSQSPSNKVTEKGKDVELRCDPISGHTALYWYRQSLGQGLEFLIYFQGNSAPDKSGLPSDRFSAERTGGSVSTLTIQRTQQEDSAVYLCASSLTSGHYNEQFFGPGTRLTVL.

This clonotype occurred a few times. The V and J genes are TRBV5-6 and TRBJ2-7, with D unclear. The germline V gene has CDR1 SGHDT and CDR2 YYEEEE. The V gene lost 9 bases and the J gene lost 2 bases, with 15 bases spanning the gap. The length of the CDR3 is 13 residues. CDR3 coding DNA: TGTGCCACCACCCGGCGGCAAGCCTACGAGCAGTACTTC. Its translation is CATTRRQAYEQYF.

In its sample, this clonotype was seen a few times. The chain has TRBV18 and TRBJ2-7, with 7 positions matching TRBD2. The CDR3 totals 15 residues. Trimming removed 2 bases from V and 3 bases from J; junction bases left unmatched: 7. Germline V lookup: CDR1 KGHSH, CDR2 LQKENI. CDR3 sequence reads: CASSPAASGRYEQYF. The CDR3 nucleotides read TGTGCCAGCTCACCAGCGGCTAGCGGACGCTACGAGCAGTACTTC.

This sequence joins TRBV7-3 and TRBJ2-4; 11 bases agree with TRBD1. V lost 4 bases, J lost 6 bases, and 2 bases stayed unmatched. CDR1 is SGHTA, CDR2 FQGTGA, per germline. The CDR3 runs 14 residues. Written as DNA, the CDR3 is TGTGCCAGCAGCTCCGGGACAGGGGGAAACATTCAGTACTTC. This sequence encodes CASSSGTGGNIQYF.

The chain combines TRBV12-3 or TRBV12-4 with TRBJ2-7; no firm D call. The ends were cut back, 8 bases at V and 1 base at J, with 12 bases in the middle. The CDR3 contains 13 residues. The CDR3 is CASSEALSYEQYF. Here the CDR3 DNA reads TGTGCCAGCTCTGAGGCCTTATCCTACGAGCAGTACTTC.

V gene TRBV3-1 combines with J gene TRBJ2-2, with TRBD2 matching 9 bases. Germline CDR1 and CDR2: LGHDT and YNNKEL (reference sequence). V was clipped by 5 bases and J by 0 bases; unmatched bases: 4. CDR3 size: 16 residues. The CDR3 nucleotides read TGTGCCAGCAGCACCGGGACTAGCTCGAACACCGGGGAGCTGTTTTTT. Translated: CASSTGTSSNTGELFF. Supplemented by reference TRBV3-1 and TRBJ2-2, the full variable domain reads DTAVSQTPKYLVTQMGNDKSIKCEQNLGHDTMYWYKQDSKKFLKIMFSYNNKELIINETVPNRFSPKSPDKAHLNLHINSLELGDSAVYFCASSTGTSSNTGELFFGEGSRLTVL.

This clonotype has only a few counts. The chain carries TRBV6-5 and TRBJ2-7; no clear D. Germline V CDR1 and CDR2: MNHEY, SVGAGI. The V end lost 0 bases, the J end lost 2 bases, and 11 bases lay between the germline ends. CDR3 length equals 15 residues. The CDR3 loop reads CASSYSGRTPYEQYF. CDR3 nucleotides: TGTGCCAGCAGTTACTCTGGCAGGACCCCCTACGAGCAGTACTTC.

This clonotype was recorded a few times. The chain employs TRBV5-1 and TRBJ2-2, with TRBD2 matching over 7 bases. The CDR3 is 16 amino acids. Per germline, CDR1 SGHRS and CDR2 YFSETQ. After removal of 5 bases from V and 0 bases from J, the junction contained 7 bases not matched to a gene. CDR3 in amino acids: CASSGLAAANTGELFF. In nucleotides, the CDR3 is TGCGCCAGCAGTGGTCTAGCGGCGGCGAACACCGGGGAGCTGTTTTTT. Supplemented by reference TRBV5-1 and TRBJ2-2, the full variable domain reads KAGVTQTPRYLIKTRGQQVTLSCSPISGHRSVSWYQQTPGQGLQFLFEYFSETQRNKGNFPGRFSGRQFSNSRSEMNVSTLELGDSALYLCASSGLAAANTGELFFGEGSRLTVL.

This clonotype came up a few times. This CDR3 reads CASSLNSGGAHNEQFF. CDR3 nucleotide sequence: TGTGCCAGCAGCTTAAATAGCGGGGGGGCCCACAATGAGCAGTTCTTC. V usage is TRBV7-3 and J usage is TRBJ2-1; 11 bases are a match to TRBD2. Germline assignment: CDR1 SGHTA and CDR2 FQGTGA. The CDR3 runs 16 residues. Unmatched junction bases numbered 4, after V lost 1 base and J lost 5 bases. The full variable domain, in which reference TRBV7-3 and TRBJ2-1 provide the parts outside the CDR3, is GAGVSQTPSNKVTEKGKYVELRCDPISGHTALYWYRQSLGQGPEFLIYFQGTGAADDSGLPNDRFFAVRPEGSVSTLKIQRTERGDSAVYLCASSLNSGGAHNEQFFGPGTRLTVL.

This chain links TRBV12-3 or TRBV12-4 with TRBJ1-5, with 7 positions matching TRBD1. V trimming: 6 bases; J trimming: 2 bases; junction bases outside the gene matches: 10. There are 16 residues in the CDR3. CDR3 nucleotide sequence: TGTGCCAGCAGCCGGGGGGACAGTCTCGGCAATCAGCCCCAGCATTTT. It yields the protein CASSRGDSLGNQPQHF.